Following are 27 T cell receptor beta chains from one sample sequenced in a study of tissue T cells after allogeneic stem cell transplantation. Indicated time point: mouse harvest day 14 after allogeneic transplant. Each mouse received 10^7 T-cell-depleted marrow cells plus 10^6 splenic CD5+ T cells by tail vein. Repertoires were generated with immunoSEQ multiplex PCR, while TCRdb's copy carries only in-frame clones and drops some. The sample shows over 2,500 clones, approximately 39% of them seen only once. Sequencing was done on a sample of gut tissue. These receptors were taken from a female BALB/c mouse given C57BL/6 T cells with graft-versus-host disease after an allogeneic hematopoietic cell transplant.

By share, this clone counts as medium-sized (0.01 to 0.1%). Here the gene names and germline are mouse. The read gets to within 1 residue of the CDR3 end, and the germline J gene fills in the rest. This chain uses TRBV5 with TRBJ2-5, with D unresolved. The V gene lost 0 bases and the J gene lost 3 bases, with 1 base spanning the gap. The CDR3 consists of 12 residues. Germline CDR1 and CDR2: LGHNA and YNLKQL (reference sequence). The CDR3 reads CASSQEQDTQYF. The sequenced part of the CDR3 DNA is TGTGCCAGCAGCCAAGAGCAAGACACCCAGTAC.

Note on this clone: The genes and germline here are from mouse. The read terminates 1 residue before the CDR3 end, so the remaining end is supplied by the germline J gene. This chain joins TRBV26 and TRBJ1-1; 7 nucleotides agree with TRBD1. The V and J ends lost 4 bases and 1 base, in that order; junction bases with no gene match: 0. The CDR3 loop spans 13 amino acids. CDR1 is KGHPV and CDR2 is FQNQEV in the germline V gene (reference sequence). CDR3 protein: CASSRDRNTEVFF. The part of the CDR3 DNA that was read is TGTGCCAGCAGTCGGGACAGAAACACAGAAGTCTTC.

Turning to this clone: Genes and germline are mouse. The sequence runs out 1 residue before the end of the CDR3; the remainder is reconstructed from the germline J gene. The chain has TRBV3 and TRBJ2-3, with 7 bases aligning to TRBD2. After removal of 1 base from V and 0 bases from J, the junction contained 7 bases not matched to a gene. This CDR3 has 17 amino acids. Per germline, CDR1 SNHLY and CDR2 FYNGKV (reference sequence). Here the CDR3 reads CASSLVGGGTSAETLYF. CDR3 DNA (partial): TGTGCCAGCAGCTTAGTAGGTGGGGGGACCAGTGCAGAAACGCTGTAT.

Worth noting for this clone: The genes and germline here are from mouse. Read data end 1 residue before the CDR3 end; the end is taken from the germline J gene. The chain links TRBV3 to TRBJ1-2, with D tentatively TRBD1 (5 bases). Germline values: CDR1 SNHLY, CDR2 FYNGKV (reference sequence). The V end lost 4 bases, the J end lost 1 base, and 7 bases lay between the germline ends. The CDR3 consists of 13 residues. The CDR3 bases that were read are TGTGCCAGCAGCTCTACAGGAAACTCCGACTACACC. Translation gives CASSSTGNSDYT. The whole CDR3 protein reads CASSSTGNSDYTF.

This clone has just one count. Gene names follow the mouse nomenclature. The read finishes 1 residue shy of the CDR3 end, and the germline J gene is used to complete it. This chain joins TRBV16 and TRBJ2-4; D unresolved. Germline V gene data show CDR1 as SGHSA and CDR2 as FRNQAP. The CDR3 spans 12 residues. V was cut by 4 bases and J by 0 bases, with 2 bases left in between. Incomplete CDR3 DNA: TGTGCAAGCAGCTCTAGTCAAAACACCTTGTAC. Its protein is CASSSSQNTLY. The entire CDR3 sequence reads CASSSSQNTLYF. The full variable domain, with the rest looked up from reference TRBV16 and TRBJ2-4, is NAGVIQTPRHKVTGKGQEATLWCEPISGHSAVFWYRQTIVQGLEFLTYFRNQAPIDDSGMPKERFSAQMPNQSHSTLKIQSTQPQDSAVYLCASSSSQNTLYFGAGTRLSVL.

For this clone: Here the gene names and germline are mouse. CDR3 DNA (partial): TGCTCCAGCAGTCAATCGTTACAAAATAATTCGCCCCTCTAC. Its translation: CSSSQSLQNNSPLY. The full CDR3 protein is CSSSQSLQNNSPLYF. The chain has TRBV23 and TRBJ1-6; no DNA check was done on the table's D call, TRBD1. The CDR3 end is not reached by the read, which stops 1 residue before it; the germline J gene fills it in. TRBJ1-6 counts as an open reading frame of uncertain function. Germline V CDR1 and CDR2: KGHTA, FQNQQP. CDR3 length: 15 residues.

A remark on this clone: Gene names denote mouse genes. This chain's CDR3 is CASSLDNTEVFF. CDR3 DNA, as far as it was read: TGTGCCAGCAGTTTAGACAACACAGAAGTCTTC. This rearrangement joins TRBV15 to TRBJ1-1; D remains unclear. The CDR3 goes on 1 residue after the read ends, and that part is filled in from the germline J gene. The germline V and J ends were trimmed by 1 base and 2 bases, with 2 bases remaining between them. Germline CDR1 reads SGHND; CDR2 reads FRSKSL. CDR3 length: 12 residues.

Comment on this clone: Mouse names are used for the genes. The missing CDR3 end, 1 residue past where the read stops, is filled in from the germline J gene. The gene calls are TRBV2 and TRBJ1-2, with D hard to call. The V and J ends lost 0 bases and 0 bases respectively, with 5 bases between them. There are 14 residues in the CDR3. From germline, CDR1 is LGHNA and CDR2 YSYQKL. The covered CDR3 bases are TGTGCCAGCAGCCAAGATTGGGCAAACTCCGACTACACC. It translates to CASSQDWANSDYT. The CDR3 in its entirety is CASSQDWANSDYTF.

This clone was counted only a few times. Gene names and germline refer to mouse. The sequenced fragment ends 1 residue before the CDR3 boundary, so the rest is inferred from the germline J gene. V is TRBV23 and J is TRBJ2-4. The germline V gene has CDR1 KGHTA and CDR2 FQNQQP. This CDR3 comprises 12 residues. CDR3: CSSSQRENTLYF. The sequenced CDR3 bases are TGCTCCAGCAGTCAACGGGAAAACACCTTGTAC.

Details on this clone: Genes here carry mouse names. The observed sequence ends 1 residue before the CDR3 terminus, with the missing tail filled in from the germline J gene. The V gene is TRBV13-2, the J gene TRBJ1-1, with a tentative D call TRBD1 (6 bases). In germline, CDR1 is NNHNN, CDR2 SYGAGS (reference sequence). The CDR3 consists of 13 residues. With 5 bases removed from V and 0 bases from J, the gap between germline ends came to 8 bases. CDR3 residues: CASGDRTNTEVFF. The sequenced CDR3 bases are TGTGCCAGCGGGGACAGAACAAACACAGAAGTCTTC.

This clone was found a few times. Genes here carry mouse names. The missing CDR3 end, 1 residue past where the read stops, is filled in from the germline J gene. The V and J genes are TRBV26 and TRBJ2-7; maybe TRBD1 (7 bases). CDR3 length: 15 amino acids. V was trimmed by 2 bases and J by 0 bases, leaving 11 bases between them. The germline CDR1 and CDR2 sequences are KGHPV and FQNQEV (reference sequence). CDR3 amino acids: CASSLPGGSSYEQYF. The sequenced CDR3 bases are TGTGCCAGCAGTCTGCCAGGGGGGAGCTCCTATGAACAGTAC. Based on the CDR3 plus reference TRBV26 and TRBJ2-7, the full variable domain is NSKVIQTPRYLVKGQGQKAKMRCIPEKGHPVVFWYQQNKNNEFKFLINFQNQEVLQQIDMTEKRFSAECPSNSPCSLEIQSSEAGDSALYLCASSLPGGSSYEQYFGPGTRLTVL.

The sample holds a few counts of this clone. Germline and genes: mouse. Read sequence stops 1 residue before the CDR3 end, and the germline J gene provides the missing end. This chain links TRBV12-2 with TRBJ1-5; no firm D call. The CDR3 loop spans 14 amino acids. The germline gives CDR1 SGHLS, CDR2 HYDKME. The germline V and J ends were trimmed by 0 bases and 1 base, with 6 bases remaining between them. The CDR3 DNA, read in part, is TGTGCCAGCTCTCTCGCGGGGAACAACCAGGCTCCGCTT. This sequence encodes CASSLAGNNQAPL. The whole CDR3 region reads CASSLAGNNQAPLF.

For this clone: Germline and genes: mouse. CDR3 sequence reads: CASSDNTEVFF. CDR3 DNA (partial): TGTGCCAGCAGTGACAACACAGAAGTCTTC. The rearrangement links TRBV26 to TRBJ1-1; D ambiguous. The read falls 1 residue short of the CDR3 end, and the missing part is taken from the germline J gene. Germline V gene data show CDR1 as KGHPV and CDR2 as FQNQEV (reference sequence). V was shortened by 5 bases and J by 2 bases, with 3 bases between the two germline ends. The CDR3 consists of 11 residues.

This clone was observed a few times. Mouse germline and gene names are used. The read ends 1 residue early relative to the CDR3; the germline J gene fills the gap. This chain links TRBV5 with TRBJ2-1, with D possibly being TRBD1 (5 bases). V shed 4 bases and J shed 1 base, with 8 bases lying between them. CDR3 length: 14 residues. Germline CDR1 and CDR2: LGHNA and YNLKQL (reference sequence). The DNA read from the CDR3 is TGTGCCAGCAGCCCCCGACAGAACTATGCTGAGCAGTTC. This sequence encodes CASSPRQNYAEQF. The complete CDR3 reads CASSPRQNYAEQFF.

By proportion, this clone is large. The gene symbols are mouse symbols. Coverage ceases 1 residue before the CDR3 finishes, and the germline J gene fills in the end. J is TRBJ1-3 and V is TRBV13-3; no clear D gene. Trimming took off 0 bases at V and 2 bases at J, with 0 bases between the two ends. Germline V lookup: CDR1 NNHDY, CDR2 SYVADS. The CDR3 extends over 12 amino acids. This chain's CDR3 is CASSDAGNTLYF. CDR3 DNA, as far as it was read: TGTGCCAGCAGTGATGCTGGAAATACGCTCTAT.

This clone appeared a few times. Mouse names are used for the genes. The CDR3 region is CTCSARDRGTEVFF. The covered CDR3 bases are TGCACCTGCAGTGCCCGGGACCGGGGCACAGAAGTCTTC. This chain joins TRBV1 and TRBJ1-1; D possibly corresponds to TRBD1 (5 bases). The read terminates 1 residue before the CDR3 end, so the remaining end is supplied by the germline J gene. The CDR3 is 14 amino acids. Trimming pared 3 bases from V and 4 bases from J, leaving 12 bases between. Germline CDR1 is NSQYPW and CDR2 is LRSPGD (reference sequence). The full variable domain, completed using reference TRBV1 and TRBJ1-1, is VTLLEQNPRWRLVPRGQAVNLRCILKNSQYPWMSWYQQDLQKQLQWLFTLRSPGDKEVKSLPGADYLATRVTDTELRLQVANMSQGRTLYCTCSARDRGTEVFFGKGTRLTVV.

This clone was picked up one time. Mouse gene names apply. The read ends 1 residue shy of where the CDR3 ends; the end is completed using the germline J gene. This rearrangement joins TRBV13-2 to TRBJ2-5, with D uncertain. V was cut by 2 bases and J by 3 bases, with 7 bases left in between. CDR3 length: 13 residues. Germline assignment: CDR1 NNHNN and CDR2 SYGAGS (reference sequence). The CDR3 DNA, read in part, is TGTGCCAGCGGTGAACCGGGACAAGACACCCAGTAC. Protein product: CASGEPGQDTQY. Given in full, the CDR3 is CASGEPGQDTQYF.

This clone has more than one count but fewer than ten. Genes and germline are mouse. The read terminates 1 residue ahead of where the CDR3 ends, so the germline J gene completes it. The chain combines TRBV3 with TRBJ2-2; the match to TRBD2 covers 8 bases. The junction had 3 bases not matched to a gene; V was cut back by 5 bases and J by 4 bases. Germline lookup yields CDR1 SNHLY and CDR2 FYNGKV (reference sequence). The CDR3 has 14 residues. CDR3 bases read: TGTGCCAGCAGCCTCGGACTGGGCACCGGGCAGCTCTAC. This codes for CASSLGLGTGQLY. The full CDR3 sequence reads CASSLGLGTGQLYF.

Concerning this clone itself: Any gene name here is a mouse gene name. The CDR3 extends 1 residue past the end of the read, so its final part is completed from the germline J gene. The chain combines TRBV20 with TRBJ2-7; 10 bases fit TRBD2. The junction had 3 bases not matched to a gene; V was cut back by 0 bases and J by 4 bases. The V gene's germline CDR1 is GFQATS and CDR2 STVNSAI. This CDR3 comprises 14 residues. The CDR3 loop is CGARDWGGAYEQYF. Incomplete CDR3 DNA: TGTGGTGCTAGGGACTGGGGGGGCGCTTATGAACAGTAC.

With regard to this clone: Germline and genes here are mouse. The CDR3 goes on 1 residue after the read ends, and that part is filled in from the germline J gene. The rearrangement joins TRBV26 to TRBJ2-5, with a possible D match to TRBD1 (6 bases). Trimming shortened V by 6 bases and J by 4 bases, and 8 bases separated the two germline ends. The germline CDR1 and CDR2 sequences are KGHPV and FQNQEV (reference sequence). The CDR3 totals 12 residues. The CDR3: CASSRTEDTQYF. The part of the CDR3 DNA that was read is TGTGCCAGCAGCCGGACAGAAGACACCCAGTAC.

By its share, this clone is medium-sized (0.01 to 0.1%). All gene names here are mouse names. The read gets to within 1 residue of the CDR3 end, and the germline J gene fills in the rest. V is TRBV26 and J is TRBJ2-1, with D unclear. Trimming shortened V by 6 bases and J by 1 base, and 4 bases separated the two germline ends. The CDR3 has 12 amino acids. CDR1 and CDR2 (germline): KGHPV, FQNQEV (reference sequence). The covered CDR3 bases are TGTGCCAGCAGGGACAACTATGCTGAGCAGTTC. Protein product: CASRDNYAEQF. The CDR3 in its entirety is CASRDNYAEQFF.

Remarks on this clone: Gene names and germline refer to mouse. The DNA read from the CDR3 is TGCTCCAGCAGTCAATCGAGACAGGGATATGAACAGTAC. This gives the protein CSSSQSRQGYEQY. The whole CDR3 reads CSSSQSRQGYEQYF. The chain employs TRBV23 and TRBJ2-7; TRBD1, the table's D call, was not compared with the DNA. The read ends 1 residue before the CDR3 terminus; that terminus is restored from the germline J gene. The CDR3 covers 14 residues. Per the germline V gene, CDR1 is KGHTA and CDR2 is FQNQQP. The complete variable domain, with remaining parts taken from reference TRBV23 and TRBJ2-7, reads DAAVTQKPRYLIKMKGQEAEMKCIPEKGHTAVFWYQQKQSKELKFLIYFQNQQPLDQIDMVKERFSAVCPSSSLCSLGIRTCEAEDSALYLCSSSQSRQGYEQYFGPGTRLTVL.

By share, this clone ranks as large. The listed genes are named as in mouse. The read gets to within 1 residue of the CDR3 end, and the germline J gene fills in the rest. The chain joins TRBV3 to TRBJ2-7; tentative D call: TRBD1 (5 bases). V was cut by 0 bases and J by 3 bases, with 6 bases left in between. Germline CDR1 and CDR2: SNHLY and FYNGKV (reference sequence). The CDR3 runs to 13 residues. The DNA read from the CDR3 is TGTGCCAGCAGCTTAGCGGACAACTATGAACAGTAC. This sequence encodes CASSLADNYEQY. Given in full, the CDR3 is CASSLADNYEQYF.

Notes on this clone: Genes here carry mouse names. The CDR3 end falls 1 residue outside the read, so it is completed with the germline J gene. V gene TRBV26 combines with J gene TRBJ1-4, with D unresolved. The CDR3 sequence is 14 residues long. From germline, CDR1 is KGHPV and CDR2 FQNQEV (reference sequence). Trimming stripped 4 bases from V and 0 bases from J, with 6 bases between. Partial CDR3 DNA: TGTGCCAGCAGTCATGGGTTTTCCAACGAAAGATTATTT. This sequence encodes CASSHGFSNERLF. The full CDR3 protein reads CASSHGFSNERLFF.

Only a few counts were recorded for this clone. Any gene name here is a mouse gene name. The read stops 1 residue short of the end of the CDR3; the missing end is completed from the germline J gene. The chain employs TRBV26 and TRBJ1-3; maybe TRBD1 (5 bases). Trimming shortened V by 1 base and J by 0 bases, and 10 bases separated the two germline ends. This CDR3 has 16 amino acids. Germline V lookup: CDR1 KGHPV, CDR2 FQNQEV (reference sequence). The sequenced part of the CDR3 DNA is TGTGCCAGCAGTCTGTGGCAGGGAAATTCTGGAAATACGCTCTAT. Protein: CASSLWQGNSGNTLY. The CDR3 in its entirety is CASSLWQGNSGNTLYF.

This clone is labeled hyperexpanded (1% or more). The genes are named according to mouse. From the germline J gene comes the end of the CDR3, since the read stops 1 residue before it. Distinct nucleotide sequences in the sample also encode this CDR3. V is TRBV29 and J is TRBJ2-5; tentatively, D is TRBD1 (6 bases). The germline V gene encodes CDR1 MSHET and CDR2 SYDVDS. The CDR3 runs to 15 residues. V dropped 5 bases and J dropped 0 bases, with 12 bases sitting between them. The chain's CDR3 is CASSPTGFNQDTQYF. CDR3 DNA, as far as it was read: TGTGCTAGCAGTCCCACAGGGTTTAACCAAGACACCCAGTAC.

With regard to this clone: Gene names refer to mouse genes. The CDR3 is cut off 1 residue early in the read; its end comes from the germline J gene. This chain links TRBV16 with TRBJ1-1; tentatively, D is TRBD1 (5 bases). The CDR3 has 14 amino acids. V was shortened by 0 bases and J by 4 bases, with 9 bases between the two germline ends. The germline V gene has CDR1 SGHSA and CDR2 FRNQAP. The sequenced CDR3 bases are TGTGCAAGCAGCTTAGAGGGGGGGATCACAGAAGTCTTC. It yields the protein CASSLEGGITEVF. In full, the CDR3 reads CASSLEGGITEVFF.